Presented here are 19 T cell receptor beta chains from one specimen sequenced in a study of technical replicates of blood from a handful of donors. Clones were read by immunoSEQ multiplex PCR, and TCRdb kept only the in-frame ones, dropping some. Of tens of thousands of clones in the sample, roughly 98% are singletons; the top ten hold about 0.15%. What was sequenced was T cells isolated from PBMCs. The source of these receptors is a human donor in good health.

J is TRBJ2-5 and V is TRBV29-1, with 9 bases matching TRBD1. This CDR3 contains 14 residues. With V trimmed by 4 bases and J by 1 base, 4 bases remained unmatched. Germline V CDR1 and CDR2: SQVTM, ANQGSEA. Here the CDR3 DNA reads TGCAGCGTTGTAAAGACAGGGGGCCAAGAGACCCAGTACTTC. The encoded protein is CSVVKTGGQETQYF.

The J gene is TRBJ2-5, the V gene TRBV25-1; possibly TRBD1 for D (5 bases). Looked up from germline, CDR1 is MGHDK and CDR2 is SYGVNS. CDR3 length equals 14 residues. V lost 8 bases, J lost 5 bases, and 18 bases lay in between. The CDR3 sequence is CASAKNQGGETQYF. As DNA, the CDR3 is TGTGCCAGCGCTAAGAACCAGGGTGGGGAGACCCAGTACTTC.

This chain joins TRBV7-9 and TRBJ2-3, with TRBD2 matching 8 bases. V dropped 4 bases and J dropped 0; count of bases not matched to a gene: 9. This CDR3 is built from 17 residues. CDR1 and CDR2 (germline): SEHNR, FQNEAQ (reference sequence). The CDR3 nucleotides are TGTGCCAGCAGCTCCGGGGCGGGGGGCTGGAGCACAGATACGCAGTATTTT. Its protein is CASSSGAGGWSTDTQYF. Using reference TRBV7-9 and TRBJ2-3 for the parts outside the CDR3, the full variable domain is DTGVSQNPRHKITKRGQNVTFRCDPISEHNRLYWYRQTLGQGPEFLTYFQNEAQLEKSRLLSDRFSAERPKGSFSTLEIQRTEQGDSAMYLCASSSGAGGWSTDTQYFGPGTRLTVL.

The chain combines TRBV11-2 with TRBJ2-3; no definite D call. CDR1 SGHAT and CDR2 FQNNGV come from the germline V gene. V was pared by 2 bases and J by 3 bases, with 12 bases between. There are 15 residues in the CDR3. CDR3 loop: CASSLTPPRTDTQYF. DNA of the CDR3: TGTGCCAGCAGCTTAACCCCCCCTAGGACAGATACGCAGTATTTT.

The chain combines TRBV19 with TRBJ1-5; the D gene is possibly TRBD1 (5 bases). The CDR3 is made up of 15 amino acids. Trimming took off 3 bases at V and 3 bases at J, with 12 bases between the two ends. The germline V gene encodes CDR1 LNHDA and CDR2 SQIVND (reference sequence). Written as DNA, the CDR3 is TGTGCCAGTAGTATTTCTAGACAGCACAATCAGCCCCAGCATTTT. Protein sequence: CASSISRQHNQPQHF. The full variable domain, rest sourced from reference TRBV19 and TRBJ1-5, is DGGITQSPKYLFRKEGQNVTLSCEQNLNHDAMYWYRQDPGQGLRLIYYSQIVNDFQKGDIAEGYSVSREKKESFPLTVTSAQKNPTAFYLCASSISRQHNQPQHFGDGTRLSIL.

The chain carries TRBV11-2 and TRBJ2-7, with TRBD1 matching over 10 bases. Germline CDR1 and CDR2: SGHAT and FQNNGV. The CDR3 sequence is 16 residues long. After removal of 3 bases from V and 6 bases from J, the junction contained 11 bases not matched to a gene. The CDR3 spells CASSFLPGTGVLEQYF. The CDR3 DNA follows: TGTGCCAGCAGCTTTTTGCCCGGGACAGGGGTTCTCGAGCAGTACTTC.

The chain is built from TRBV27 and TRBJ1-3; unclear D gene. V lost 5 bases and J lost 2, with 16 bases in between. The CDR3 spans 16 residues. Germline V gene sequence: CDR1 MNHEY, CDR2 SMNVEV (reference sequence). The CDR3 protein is CASSGLGGFAGNTIYF. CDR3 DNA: TGTGCCAGCAGTGGGTTAGGAGGTTTCGCTGGAAACACCATATATTTT.

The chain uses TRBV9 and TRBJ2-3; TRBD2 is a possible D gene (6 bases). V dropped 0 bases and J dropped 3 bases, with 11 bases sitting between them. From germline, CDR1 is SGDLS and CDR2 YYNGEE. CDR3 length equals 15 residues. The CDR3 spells CASSVAAGHTDTQYF. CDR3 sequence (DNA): TGTGCCAGCAGCGTAGCCGCGGGGCATACAGATACGCAGTATTTT.

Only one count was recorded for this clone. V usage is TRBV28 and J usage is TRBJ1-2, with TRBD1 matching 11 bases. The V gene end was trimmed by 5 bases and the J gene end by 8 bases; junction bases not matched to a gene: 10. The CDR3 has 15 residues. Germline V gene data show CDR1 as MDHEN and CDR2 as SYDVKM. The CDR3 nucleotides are TGTGCCAGCAGTACGCCGGGACAGGGGGAGAACGGCTACACCTTC. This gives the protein CASSTPGQGENGYTF.

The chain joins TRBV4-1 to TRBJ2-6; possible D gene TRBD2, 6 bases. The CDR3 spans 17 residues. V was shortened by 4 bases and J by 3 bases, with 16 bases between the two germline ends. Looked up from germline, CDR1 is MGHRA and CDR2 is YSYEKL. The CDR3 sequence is CASSPIAGTGGANVLTF. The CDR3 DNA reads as TGCGCCAGCAGCCCAATTGCGGGGACGGGTGGGGCCAACGTCCTGACTTTC.

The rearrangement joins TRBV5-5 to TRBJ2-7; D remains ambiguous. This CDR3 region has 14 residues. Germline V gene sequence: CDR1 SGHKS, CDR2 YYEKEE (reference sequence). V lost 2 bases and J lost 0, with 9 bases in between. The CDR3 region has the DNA TGTGCCAGCAGCTTATTTTCACTCTCCTACGAGCAGTACTTC. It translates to CASSLFSLSYEQYF. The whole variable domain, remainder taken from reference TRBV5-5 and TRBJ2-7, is DAGVTQSPTHLIKTRGQQVTLRCSPISGHKSVSWYQQVLGQGPQFIFQYYEKEERGRGNFPDRFSARQFPNYSSELNVNALLLGDSALYLCASSLFSLSYEQYFGPGTRLTVT.

The chain's CDR3 is CASSQERSRAFLNTEAFF. The CDR3 bases are TGCGCCAGCAGCCAAGAACGAAGCAGGGCCTTCCTGAACACTGAAGCTTTCTTT. The V call is TRBV4-1, the J call TRBJ1-1, with D possibly being TRBD1 (5 bases). V lost 0 bases and J 0 bases, leaving 17 bases between the germline ends. Germline assignment: CDR1 MGHRA and CDR2 YSYEKL. The CDR3 has 18 residues.

CDR3 nucleotides: TGTGCCAGCAGTGGACTAGCGGGGGCCTACAATGAGCAGTTCTTC. Translated, it gives CASSGLAGAYNEQFF. The gene calls are TRBV6-1 and TRBJ2-1; 12 positions agree with TRBD2. V was pared by 4 bases and J by 2 bases, with 0 bases of the junction left unmatched. The length of the CDR3 is 15 residues. The V gene's germline CDR1 is MNHNS and CDR2 SASEGT.

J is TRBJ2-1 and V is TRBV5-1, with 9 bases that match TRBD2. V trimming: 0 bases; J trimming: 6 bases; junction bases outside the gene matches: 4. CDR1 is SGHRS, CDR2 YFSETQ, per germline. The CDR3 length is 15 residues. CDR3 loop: CASSLGRGGINEQFF. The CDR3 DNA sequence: TGCGCCAGCAGCTTGGGGCGGGGGGGCATCAATGAGCAGTTCTTC.

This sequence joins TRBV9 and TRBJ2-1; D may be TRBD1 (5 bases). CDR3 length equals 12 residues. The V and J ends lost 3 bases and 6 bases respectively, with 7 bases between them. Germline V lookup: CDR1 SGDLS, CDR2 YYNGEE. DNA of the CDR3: TGTGCCAGCAGCGCCCAGGGCAATGAGCAGTTCTTC. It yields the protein CASSAQGNEQFF.

CDR3 nucleotides: TGTGCCAGCAGTTTATATCCGGCTAACTATGGCTACACCTTC. It is translated as CASSLYPANYGYTF. The chain combines TRBV27 with TRBJ1-2; D is ambiguous. Trimming cost V 1 base and J 0 bases, with 6 bases left between them. Germline CDR1 reads MNHEY; CDR2 reads SMNVEV (reference sequence). CDR3 size: 14 residues.

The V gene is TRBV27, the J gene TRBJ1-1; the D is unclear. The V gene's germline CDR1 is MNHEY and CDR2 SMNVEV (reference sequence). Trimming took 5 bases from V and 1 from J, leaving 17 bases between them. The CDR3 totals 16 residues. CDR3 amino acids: CASSPGDLTRNTEAFF. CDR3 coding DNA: TGTGCCAGCAGTCCGGGTGATTTGACTAGGAACACTGAAGCTTTCTTT.

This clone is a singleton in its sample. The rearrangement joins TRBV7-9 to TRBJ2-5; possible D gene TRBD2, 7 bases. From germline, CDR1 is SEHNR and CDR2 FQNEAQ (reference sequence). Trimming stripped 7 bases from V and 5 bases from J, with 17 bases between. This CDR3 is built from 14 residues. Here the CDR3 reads CASTGVGGLETQYF. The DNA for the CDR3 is TGTGCCAGCACCGGAGTGGGGGGGCTGGAGACCCAGTACTTC.

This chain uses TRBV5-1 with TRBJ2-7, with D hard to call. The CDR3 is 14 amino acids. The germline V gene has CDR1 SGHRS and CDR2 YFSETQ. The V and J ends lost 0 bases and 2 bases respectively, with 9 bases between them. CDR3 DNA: TGCGCCAGCAGCTTGGATCCACTGGCCTACGAGCAGTACTTC. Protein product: CASSLDPLAYEQYF.